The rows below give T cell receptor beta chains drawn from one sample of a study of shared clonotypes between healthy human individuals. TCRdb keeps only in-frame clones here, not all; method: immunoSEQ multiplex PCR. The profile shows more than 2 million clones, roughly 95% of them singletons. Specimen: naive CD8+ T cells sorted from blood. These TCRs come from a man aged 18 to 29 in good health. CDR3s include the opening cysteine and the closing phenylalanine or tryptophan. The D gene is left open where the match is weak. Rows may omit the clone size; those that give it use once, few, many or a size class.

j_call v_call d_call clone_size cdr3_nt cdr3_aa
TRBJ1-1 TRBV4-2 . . TGTGCCAGCAGTCAACCCGACCGCGAGAACACTGAAGCTTTCTTT CASSQPDRENTEAFF
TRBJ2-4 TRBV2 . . TGTGCCAGCAGCACTAGCAGAGAAAAGGGGCAAAACATTCAGTACTTC CASSTSREKGQNIQYF
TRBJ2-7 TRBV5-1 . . TGCGCCAGCAGCGAAGGGGACGGTGCCTACGAGCAGTACTTC CASSEGDGAYEQYF
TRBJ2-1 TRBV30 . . TGTGCCTGGAGTCACCTCGAAGAGCAGTTCTTC CAWSHLEEQFF
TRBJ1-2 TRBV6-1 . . TGTGCCAGCAGTGAGGGGTTTCCTGGCTACACCTTC CASSEGFPGYTF
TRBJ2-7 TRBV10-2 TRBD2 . TGCGCCAGCAGCCCTAGCGGGACGACCTACGAGCAGTACTTC CASSPSGTTYEQYF
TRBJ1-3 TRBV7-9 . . TGTGCCAGCAGCTTAGCTTCCGCCTCTGGAAACACCATATATTTT CASSLASASGNTIYF
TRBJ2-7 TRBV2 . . TGTGCCAGCAGTGGGGTTCGCTACGAGCAGTACTTC CASSGVRYEQYF
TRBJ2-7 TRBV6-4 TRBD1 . TGTGCCAGCAGTCCCCGGGACAGGGCCTTCGACGAGCAGTACTTC CASSPRDRAFDEQYF
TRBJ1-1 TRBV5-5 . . TGTGCCAGCAGCTCGTCAGCAGTGAACACTGAAGCTTTCTTT CASSSSAVNTEAFF
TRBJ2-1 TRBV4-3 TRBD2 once TGCGCCAGCAGCCAGCTGAGGGACCAGGGACTAGCGGGATGGGGTGAGCAGTTCTTC CASSQLRDQGLAGWGEQFF
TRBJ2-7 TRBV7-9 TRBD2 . TGTGCCAGCAGCCCACCCCCGACTAGCGGGAGGAAGTACGAGCAGTACTTC CASSPPPTSGRKYEQYF
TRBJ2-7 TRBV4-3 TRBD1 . TGCGCCAGCAGCCAGGGACAGGGGGCGTACGAGCAGTACTTC CASSQGQGAYEQYF
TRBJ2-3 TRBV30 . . TGTGCCTGGGGGCCGGGAGATACGCAGTATTTT CAWGPGDTQYF
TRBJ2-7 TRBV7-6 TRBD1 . TGTGCCAGCAGCTTAGGACCTCCGGGACAGGGAATCTACGAGCAGTACTTC CASSLGPPGQGIYEQYF
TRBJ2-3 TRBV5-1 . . TGCGCCAGCAGCCCGGGGACTTCCCTGATCACAGATACGCAGTATTTT CASSPGTSLITDTQYF
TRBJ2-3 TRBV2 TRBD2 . TGTGCCAGCAGTGAAGCTGCTAGCGGGGGGGCAGCAGATACGCAGTATTTT CASSEAASGGAADTQYF
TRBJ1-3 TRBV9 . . TGTGCCAGCAGCCCCAGGGACTTTGGAAACACCATATATTTT CASSPRDFGNTIYF